Listed below are T cell receptor beta chains from one sample, sequenced in a study of blood T cell repertoires in COVID-19. This table comes from immunoSEQ multiplex PCR, and its TCRdb copy is limited to in-frame clones, with some not included. The table shows about 58,000 clones, with around four fifths occurring only once. The material sequenced was peripheral blood. The source is a human donor in a cohort sampled during active COVID-19. Both conserved end residues are part of each CDR3. A D gene is named only where the DNA matches it firmly. For some rows the clone size is stated as once, few or many, or as a class when expanded; others skip it.

CDR3aa: CASSLKRVTGQGQPQHF
CDR3nt: TGTGCCAGCAGCTTAAAGCGAGTGACAGGGCAAGGTCAGCCCCAGCATTTT
abundance: NA
v_gene: TRBV7-8
d_gene: TRBD1
j_gene: TRBJ1-5

CDR3aa: CASSSQGYEQYF
CDR3nt: TGCGCCAGCAGCTCACAGGGGTACGAGCAGTACTTC
abundance: NA
v_gene: TRBV5-1
d_gene: TRBD1
j_gene: TRBJ2-7

CDR3aa: CASSDQAGGTDTQYF
CDR3nt: TGTGCCAGCAGTGATCAGGCGGGAGGCACAGATACGCAGTATTTT
abundance: NA
v_gene: TRBV2
d_gene: TRBD2
j_gene: TRBJ2-3

CDR3aa: CATRPGQGAITEAFF
CDR3nt: TGTGCCACCCGACCGGGACAGGGGGCCATCACTGAAGCTTTCTTT
abundance: NA
v_gene: TRBV24-1
d_gene: TRBD1
j_gene: TRBJ1-1

CDR3aa: CAISEGAGGTEAFF
CDR3nt: TGTGCCATCAGTGAAGGGGCGGGAGGGACTGAAGCTTTCTTT
abundance: NA
v_gene: TRBV10-3
d_gene: NA
j_gene: TRBJ1-1

CDR3aa: CASSESPTYEQYF
CDR3nt: TGTGCCAGCAGTGAATCCCCTACCTACGAGCAGTACTTC
abundance: NA
v_gene: TRBV6-1
d_gene: NA
j_gene: TRBJ2-7

CDR3aa: CASSARTGSTGELFF
CDR3nt: TGTGCCAGCAGCGCGAGAACAGGGTCCACCGGGGAGCTGTTTTTT
abundance: NA
v_gene: TRBV9
d_gene: NA
j_gene: TRBJ2-2

CDR3aa: CASSLLAQPTGELFF
CDR3nt: TGCGCCAGCAGCTTGTTGGCACAGCCCACCGGGGAGCTGTTTTTT
abundance: NA
v_gene: TRBV5-1
d_gene: NA
j_gene: TRBJ2-2

CDR3aa: CANRAPNYGYTF
CDR3nt: TGTGCCAACAGGGCCCCCAACTATGGCTACACCTTC
abundance: NA
v_gene: TRBV6-6
d_gene: NA
j_gene: TRBJ1-2

CDR3aa: CASSVYRVTDTQYF
CDR3nt: TGTGCCAGCAGCGTTTACAGGGTCACAGATACGCAGTATTTT
abundance: NA
v_gene: TRBV7-2
d_gene: NA
j_gene: TRBJ2-3

CDR3aa: CSASPRGQPQHF
CDR3nt: TGCAGTGCTAGTCCCAGGGGTCAGCCCCAGCATTTT
abundance: few
v_gene: TRBV20-1
d_gene: NA
j_gene: TRBJ1-5

CDR3aa: CASSQATTDTQYF
CDR3nt: TGTGCCAGCAGCCAGGCAACCACAGATACGCAGTATTTT
abundance: NA
v_gene: TRBV12-3/TRBV12-4
d_gene: NA
j_gene: TRBJ2-3

CDR3aa: CASSPREDLPSQHF
CDR3nt: TGTGCCAGCAGCCCTCGGGAGGACCTTCCGTCCCAGCATTTT
abundance: NA
v_gene: TRBV28
d_gene: NA
j_gene: TRBJ1-5

CDR3aa: CASSASVQENYGYTF
CDR3nt: TGTGCCAGCAGTGCTTCGGTACAGGAGAACTATGGCTACACCTTC
abundance: NA
v_gene: TRBV2
d_gene: NA
j_gene: TRBJ1-2

CDR3aa: CASSRAGLAGETQYF
CDR3nt: TGTGCCAGCAGCCGCGCCGGACTAGCAGGGGAGACCCAGTACTTC
abundance: NA
v_gene: TRBV7-2
d_gene: TRBD2
j_gene: TRBJ2-5

CDR3aa: CASSYVQGDSPLHF
CDR3nt: TGTGCCAGCAGTTACGTCCAGGGGGATTCACCCCTCCACTTT
abundance: NA
v_gene: TRBV6-5
d_gene: TRBD1
j_gene: TRBJ1-6

CDR3aa: CSVEQGGTNYGYTF
CDR3nt: TGCAGCGTTGAACAGGGAGGAACTAACTATGGCTACACCTTC
abundance: NA
v_gene: TRBV29-1
d_gene: NA
j_gene: TRBJ1-2

CDR3aa: CASSLAGQGSEKLFF
CDR3nt: TGTGCCAGCAGCTTAGCGGGACAGGGTTCTGAAAAACTGTTTTTT
abundance: NA
v_gene: TRBV7-2
d_gene: TRBD1
j_gene: TRBJ1-4

CDR3aa: CASSVESAGELFF
CDR3nt: TGTGCCAGCAGCGTAGAATCGGCCGGGGAGCTGTTTTTT
abundance: NA
v_gene: TRBV9
d_gene: NA
j_gene: TRBJ2-2

CDR3aa: CASSQRVPTDTQYF
CDR3nt: TGTGCCAGCAGCCAACGGGTGCCCACAGATACGCAGTATTTT
abundance: NA
v_gene: TRBV7-2
d_gene: NA
j_gene: TRBJ2-3